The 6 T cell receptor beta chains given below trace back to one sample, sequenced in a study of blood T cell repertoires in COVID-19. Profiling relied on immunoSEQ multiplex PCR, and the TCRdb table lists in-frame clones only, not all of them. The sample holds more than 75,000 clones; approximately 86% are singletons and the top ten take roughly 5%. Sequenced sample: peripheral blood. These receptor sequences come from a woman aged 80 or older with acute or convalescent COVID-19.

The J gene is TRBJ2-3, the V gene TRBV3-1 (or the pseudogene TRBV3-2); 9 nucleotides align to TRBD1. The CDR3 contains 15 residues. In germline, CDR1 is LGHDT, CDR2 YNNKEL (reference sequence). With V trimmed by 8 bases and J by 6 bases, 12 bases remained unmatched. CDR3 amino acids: CASGGTGWFVDTQYF. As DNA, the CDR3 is TGTGCCAGCGGAGGGACAGGGTGGTTTGTGGATACGCAGTATTTT.

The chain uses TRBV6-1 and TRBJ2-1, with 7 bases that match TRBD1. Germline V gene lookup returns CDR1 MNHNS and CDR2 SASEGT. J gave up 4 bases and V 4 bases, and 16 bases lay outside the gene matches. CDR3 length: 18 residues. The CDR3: CASSVDRSSSLGYNEQFF. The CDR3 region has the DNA TGTGCCAGCAGTGTGGACAGGTCATCTTCATTGGGATACAATGAGCAGTTCTTC.

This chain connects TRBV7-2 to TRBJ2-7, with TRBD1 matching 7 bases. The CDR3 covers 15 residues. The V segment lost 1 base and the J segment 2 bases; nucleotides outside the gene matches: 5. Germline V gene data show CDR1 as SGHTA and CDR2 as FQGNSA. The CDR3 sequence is CASSLEPGTAYEQYF. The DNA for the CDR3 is TGTGCCAGCAGCTTAGAGCCCGGGACAGCCTACGAGCAGTACTTC.

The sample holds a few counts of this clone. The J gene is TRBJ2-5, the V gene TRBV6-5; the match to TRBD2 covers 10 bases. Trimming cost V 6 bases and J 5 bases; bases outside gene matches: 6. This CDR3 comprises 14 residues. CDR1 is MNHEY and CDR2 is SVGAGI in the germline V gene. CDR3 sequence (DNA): TGTGCCAGCAGCCTCGGGACTAGCGTGGAGACCCAGTACTTC. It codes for CASSLGTSVETQYF.

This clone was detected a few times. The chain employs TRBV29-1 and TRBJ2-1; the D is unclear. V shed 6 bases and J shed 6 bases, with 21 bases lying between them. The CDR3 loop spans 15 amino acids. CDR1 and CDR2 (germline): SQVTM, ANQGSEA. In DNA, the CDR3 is TGCAGCGTCACCGGGTCAAACCATGCAAGCAATGAGCAGTTCTTC. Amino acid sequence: CSVTGSNHASNEQFF.

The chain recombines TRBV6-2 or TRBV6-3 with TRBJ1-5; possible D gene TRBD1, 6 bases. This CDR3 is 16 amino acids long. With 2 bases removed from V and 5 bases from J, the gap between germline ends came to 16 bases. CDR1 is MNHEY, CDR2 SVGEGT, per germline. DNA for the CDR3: TGTGCCAGCAGTTACCCGATTACAGGGTGGGATCAGCCCCAGCATTTT. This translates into CASSYPITGWDQPQHF.